Included here is one T cell receptor (beta chain) sequence, with context. Germline assignment: CDR1 MNHNS and CDR2 SASEGT. V was clipped by 5 bases and J by 6 bases; unmatched bases: 9. This CDR3 is 14 amino acids long. The entry originates in a study of blood T cell repertoires in COVID-19. Study-level information: Specimens from acute and convalescent COVID-19 originated in the United States, Italy and Spain.

TCRdb's copy holds only in-frame clones and misses some; the assay was immunoSEQ multiplex PCR. The table lists 200,000 to 250,000 clones, 60% to 85% of them singletons. This sequence was found in a woman in her 70s with acute or convalescent COVID-19. The sample consisted of peripheral blood. The gene calls are TRBV6-1 and TRBJ2-7; TRBD1 aligns across 8 bases. The CDR3 region has the DNA TGTGCCAGCAGTTATCAGGGAACAGGGGGCGAGCAGTACGTC. Amino acids: CASSYQGTGGEQYV.